Listed below are T cell receptor beta chains from one sample, sequenced in a study of vaccination effects on CD4 cells after COVID-19. Repertoires were generated with immunoSEQ multiplex PCR, while TCRdb's copy carries only in-frame clones and drops some. Counted here are about 71,000 clones, about 80% occurring once; the ten biggest clones make up roughly an eighth. What these receptors recognize is not known. Specimen: CD4+ T cells from PBMCs cultured with SARS-CoV-2 spike peptides, collected before COVID-19 vaccination. Receptors originate from a human donor who received a COVID-19 vaccine. The CDR3 runs from the conserved cysteine through the conserved F or W. The order of the fields is D gene, clone size, V gene, J gene, CDR3 DNA, CDR3 protein. D genes are given only for firm matches. Only part of the rows carry a size: once, few, many, or a class if the clone is expanded.

d_call: TRBD1; clone_size: few; v_call: TRBV19; j_call: TRBJ1-4; cdr3_nt: TGTGCCAGTAGTATTCCGGGACAGGGGAATGAAAAACTGTTTTTT; cdr3_aa: CASSIPGQGNEKLFF
d_call: -; clone_size: -; v_call: TRBV24-1; j_call: TRBJ1-4; cdr3_nt: TGTGCCACCAGTGAGGGGCCAACTAATGAAAAACTGTTTTTT; cdr3_aa: CATSEGPTNEKLFF
d_call: -; clone_size: -; v_call: TRBV3-1/TRBV3-2; j_call: TRBJ1-2; cdr3_nt: TGTGCCAGCAGCCAAGATATGCGAGGCTACACCTTC; cdr3_aa: CASSQDMRGYTF
d_call: -; clone_size: -; v_call: TRBV3-1/TRBV3-2; j_call: TRBJ1-2; cdr3_nt: TGTGCCAGCAGCCAAGATTCCGGGACATGGGCGGCAGCTAACTATGGCTACACCTTC; cdr3_aa: CASSQDSGTWAAANYGYTF
d_call: TRBD1; clone_size: -; v_call: TRBV5-4; j_call: TRBJ1-2; cdr3_nt: TGTGCCAGCAGCTCTCCGGGACAGGGTTACTATGGCTACACCTTC; cdr3_aa: CASSSPGQGYYGYTF
d_call: -; clone_size: -; v_call: TRBV24-1; j_call: TRBJ2-5; cdr3_nt: TGTGCCACCAGTGACAGCAGGGGGGAGGGGGAGACCCAGTACTTC; cdr3_aa: CATSDSRGEGETQYF
d_call: TRBD1; clone_size: -; v_call: TRBV14; j_call: TRBJ2-2; cdr3_nt: TGTGCCAGCAGCCGTGGACAGGGAAGGACCGGGGAGCTGTTTTTT; cdr3_aa: CASSRGQGRTGELFF
d_call: TRBD1; clone_size: once; v_call: TRBV29-1; j_call: TRBJ2-3; cdr3_nt: TGCAGCGTTGCCGGGACAGGGAACAAAGATACGCAGTATTTT; cdr3_aa: CSVAGTGNKDTQYF
d_call: -; clone_size: -; v_call: TRBV12-3/TRBV12-4; j_call: TRBJ1-1; cdr3_nt: TGTGCCAGCACCGCAGGGCTCGACACTGAAGCTTTCTTT; cdr3_aa: CASTAGLDTEAFF
d_call: TRBD2; clone_size: few; v_call: TRBV5-4; j_call: TRBJ2-2; cdr3_nt: TGTGCCAGCAGCCCGTGGGGGGGGACTAACACCGGGGAGCTGTTTTTT; cdr3_aa: CASSPWGGTNTGELFF
d_call: TRBD2; clone_size: -; v_call: TRBV4-1; j_call: TRBJ2-3; cdr3_nt: TGCGCCAGCAGCCAAGAGTCTAGCGGAACCACAGATACGCAGTATTTT; cdr3_aa: CASSQESSGTTDTQYF
d_call: -; clone_size: -; v_call: TRBV7-2; j_call: TRBJ1-4; cdr3_nt: TGTGCCAGCAGCCCCGGACAAGAGGGGGAAAAACTGTTTTTT; cdr3_aa: CASSPGQEGEKLFF
d_call: -; clone_size: -; v_call: TRBV7-9; j_call: TRBJ1-2; cdr3_nt: TGTGCCAGCAGCTTAGTCTCCCATCGTCAGGCTAACTATGGCTACACCTTC; cdr3_aa: CASSLVSHRQANYGYTF
d_call: -; clone_size: -; v_call: TRBV2; j_call: TRBJ2-5; cdr3_nt: TGTGCCAGCAGTGTTATGGGGGGGACAAAAGAGACCCAGTACTTC; cdr3_aa: CASSVMGGTKETQYF
d_call: -; clone_size: once; v_call: TRBV10-3; j_call: TRBJ2-4; cdr3_nt: TGTGCCATCAGTGGTGGGGGCCCCTTTAGAAACATTCAGTACTTC; cdr3_aa: CAISGGGPFRNIQYF
d_call: -; clone_size: -; v_call: TRBV5-1; j_call: TRBJ2-4; cdr3_nt: TGCGCCAGCAGCCTGACAGCAGCCAAAAACATTCAGTACTTC; cdr3_aa: CASSLTAAKNIQYF
d_call: -; clone_size: -; v_call: TRBV10-1; j_call: TRBJ2-5; cdr3_nt: TGCGCCAGCAGTGATCGGAGGGGGGTTGAGACCCAGTACTTC; cdr3_aa: CASSDRRGVETQYF
d_call: TRBD1; clone_size: -; v_call: TRBV6-5; j_call: TRBJ1-6; cdr3_nt: TGTGCCAGCAGTTACACGGGACAGGGAGGGAGCTCACCCCTCCACTTT; cdr3_aa: CASSYTGQGGSSPLHF
d_call: -; clone_size: -; v_call: TRBV28; j_call: TRBJ1-5; cdr3_nt: TGTGCCAGCAGTTTTGGCAGGCATCAGCCCCAGCATTTT; cdr3_aa: CASSFGRHQPQHF
d_call: -; clone_size: once; v_call: TRBV9; j_call: TRBJ2-3; cdr3_nt: TGTGCCAGCAGCGTACTCGGGGGCCTCGGCACAGATACGCAGTATTTT; cdr3_aa: CASSVLGGLGTDTQYF
d_call: TRBD1; clone_size: few; v_call: TRBV27; j_call: TRBJ1-5; cdr3_nt: TGTGCCAGCACCCTGACAGGGGGCAGTCAGCCCCAGCATTTT; cdr3_aa: CASTLTGGSQPQHF
d_call: -; clone_size: few; v_call: TRBV2; j_call: TRBJ1-1; cdr3_nt: TGTGCCAGCAGTGTTAGCCGGAACACTGAAGCTTTCTTT; cdr3_aa: CASSVSRNTEAFF
d_call: -; clone_size: -; v_call: TRBV9; j_call: TRBJ1-2; cdr3_nt: TGTGCCAGCAGCGTATCGGGGACGAGTCTTTTATATGGCTACACCTTC; cdr3_aa: CASSVSGTSLLYGYTF
d_call: TRBD1; clone_size: -; v_call: TRBV15; j_call: TRBJ1-2; cdr3_nt: TGTGCCACCAGCAGATTACGACAGGGAAGGTATGGCTACACCTTC; cdr3_aa: CATSRLRQGRYGYTF
d_call: TRBD2; clone_size: -; v_call: TRBV10-3; j_call: TRBJ2-1; cdr3_nt: TGTGCCATCAGCCCCACCGGGACTAGTATTATTGGTGAGCAGTTCTTC; cdr3_aa: CAISPTGTSIIGEQFF
d_call: TRBD1; clone_size: -; v_call: TRBV6-5; j_call: TRBJ1-1; cdr3_nt: TGTGCCAGCAGTTACTTACAGGGGGGGGACACTGAAGCTTTCTTT; cdr3_aa: CASSYLQGGDTEAFF
d_call: -; clone_size: -; v_call: TRBV12-3/TRBV12-4; j_call: TRBJ2-5; cdr3_nt: TGTGCCAGCAGTTTAGGGTTGGAAGAGACCCAGTACTTC; cdr3_aa: CASSLGLEETQYF
d_call: -; clone_size: -; v_call: TRBV5-6; j_call: TRBJ1-3; cdr3_nt: TGTGCCAGCAGCTTTGTTGCCGGGTCCTTGGATGGAAACACCATATATTTT; cdr3_aa: CASSFVAGSLDGNTIYF
d_call: -; clone_size: -; v_call: TRBV5-1; j_call: TRBJ1-1; cdr3_nt: TGCGCCAGCAGTTCCTCGGGGAACACTGAAGCTTTCTTT; cdr3_aa: CASSSSGNTEAFF
d_call: TRBD1; clone_size: -; v_call: TRBV2; j_call: TRBJ1-5; cdr3_nt: TGTGCCAGCAGTGAATTACAGGGGGCTTATCAGCCCCAGCATTTT; cdr3_aa: CASSELQGAYQPQHF
d_call: -; clone_size: few; v_call: TRBV2; j_call: TRBJ1-4; cdr3_nt: TGTGCCAGCGGAGGGACGGGTGGGGAAAAACTGTTTTTT; cdr3_aa: CASGGTGGEKLFF
d_call: TRBD1; clone_size: -; v_call: TRBV5-1; j_call: TRBJ2-2; cdr3_nt: TGCGCCAGCAGCCCGCGTACAGGGGGCGGCACCGGGGAGCTGTTTTTT; cdr3_aa: CASSPRTGGGTGELFF
d_call: TRBD2; clone_size: -; v_call: TRBV19; j_call: TRBJ2-2; cdr3_nt: TGTGCCAGTACCCGATTCGGGACTAGCGGGGTCGGGGAGCTGTTTTTT; cdr3_aa: CASTRFGTSGVGELFF
d_call: -; clone_size: few; v_call: TRBV12-3/TRBV12-4; j_call: TRBJ1-5; cdr3_nt: TGTGCCAGCAGTGGAAAGGCCAGACAGCCCCAGCATTTT; cdr3_aa: CASSGKARQPQHF
d_call: -; clone_size: -; v_call: TRBV27; j_call: TRBJ1-6; cdr3_nt: TGTGCCAGCAGTTTATCCTTCGCGGGGGTTTCACCCCTCCACTTT; cdr3_aa: CASSLSFAGVSPLHF
d_call: -; clone_size: -; v_call: TRBV4-3; j_call: TRBJ2-4; cdr3_nt: TGCGCCAGCAGCCTGCAGGGGGCCAAAAACATTCAGTACTTC; cdr3_aa: CASSLQGAKNIQYF
d_call: -; clone_size: -; v_call: TRBV3-1/TRBV3-2; j_call: TRBJ1-1; cdr3_nt: TGTGCCAGCAGCCAAGATTTGGGGGGGAACACTGAAGCTTTCTTT; cdr3_aa: CASSQDLGGNTEAFF
d_call: -; clone_size: few; v_call: TRBV9; j_call: TRBJ1-1; cdr3_nt: TGTGCCAGCAGCCCCTCCCTGGGGGAGACTGAAGCTTTCTTT; cdr3_aa: CASSPSLGETEAFF
d_call: -; clone_size: -; v_call: TRBV7-2; j_call: TRBJ2-1; cdr3_nt: TGTGCCAGCAGCCTCTTAAAGGGTAGGGAGCAGTTCTTC; cdr3_aa: CASSLLKGREQFF
d_call: TRBD2; clone_size: -; v_call: TRBV2; j_call: TRBJ2-5; cdr3_nt: TGTGCCAGCAGTGGGGTGACTAGCGTACTCTCAGAGACCCAGTACTTC; cdr3_aa: CASSGVTSVLSETQYF
d_call: TRBD1; clone_size: -; v_call: TRBV6-5; j_call: TRBJ1-2; cdr3_nt: TGTGCCAGCAGTTTCGGACAGGGTTCCGGTGGCTACACCTTC; cdr3_aa: CASSFGQGSGGYTF
d_call: -; clone_size: -; v_call: TRBV5-1; j_call: TRBJ2-5; cdr3_nt: TGCGCCAGCAGTTCGAGGTCCCCTTCAGGGGCCGGGGAGACCCAGTACTTC; cdr3_aa: CASSSRSPSGAGETQYF
d_call: -; clone_size: -; v_call: TRBV4-3; j_call: TRBJ2-2; cdr3_nt: TGCGCCAGCAGACGCAGCGCTGCGAACACCGGGGAGCTGTTTTTT; cdr3_aa: CASRRSAANTGELFF
d_call: -; clone_size: -; v_call: TRBV24-1; j_call: TRBJ1-1; cdr3_nt: TGTGCCACCAGTGACCCACAGGGTGGGGGTACTGAAGCTTTCTTT; cdr3_aa: CATSDPQGGGTEAFF
d_call: TRBD2; clone_size: -; v_call: TRBV4-2; j_call: TRBJ2-2; cdr3_nt: TGTGCCAGCAGCCAAGAATCCGGGGGGGGCACCGGGGAGCTGTTTTTT; cdr3_aa: CASSQESGGGTGELFF